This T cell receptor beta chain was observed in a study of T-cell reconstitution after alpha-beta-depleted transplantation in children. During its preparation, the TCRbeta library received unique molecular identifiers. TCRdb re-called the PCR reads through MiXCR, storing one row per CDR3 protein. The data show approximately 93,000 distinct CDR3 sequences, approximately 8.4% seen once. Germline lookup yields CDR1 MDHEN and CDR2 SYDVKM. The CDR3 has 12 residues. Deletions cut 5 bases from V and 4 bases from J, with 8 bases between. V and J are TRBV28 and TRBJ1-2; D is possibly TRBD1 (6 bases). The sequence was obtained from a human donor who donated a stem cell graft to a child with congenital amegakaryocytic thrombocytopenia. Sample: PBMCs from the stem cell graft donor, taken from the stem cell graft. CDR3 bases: TGTGCCAGCAGTGGGGGCGGCTATGGCTACACCTTC. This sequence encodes CASSGGGYGYTF.